This TCR beta chain was captured by sequencing in a study of blood T cell repertoires in COVID-19. Study-level background: Both acute and convalescent COVID-19 samples were obtained from the United States, Italy and Spain. Nucleic acid was either cDNA or gDNA, and it came from T cells, B-cell-depleted T cells, or PBMCs.

This CDR3 is 15 amino acids long. From germline, CDR1 is LNHDA and CDR2 SQIVND (reference sequence). Between the trimmed V and J ends, which lost 5 bases and 0 bases, there was a span of 8 bases. Original processing notes: Reference gene primer amplification gave nucleated cell count estimates. Using immunoSEQ multiplex PCR, the repertoire was profiled, and TCRdb retains in-frame clones only, with some absent. V and J calls and clone size are those listed in that table; D and trimming were worked out from the DNA. The sample has around 140,000 clones, 88% seen once. Material for sequencing was peripheral blood. The TCR originated in a woman between 50 and 59 years old with acute or convalescent COVID-19. The genes are TRBV19 and TRBJ2-6, with D possibly being TRBD2 (6 bases). CDR3 coding DNA: TGTGCCAGTAGTCCGGGAGTCTCTGGGGCCAACGTCCTGACTTTC. It is translated as CASSPGVSGANVLTF.